This TCR beta chain derives from a study of shared T cell receptors in the human thymus. The table came from immunoSEQ multiplex PCR; TCRdb's copy has only in-frame clones and leaves some out. The table includes 630,000 or so clones, approximately 89% detected once. After removal of 0 bases from V and 5 bases from J, the junction contained 11 bases not matched to a gene. The CDR3 is made up of 17 amino acids. Germline V gene sequence: CDR1 LNHNV, CDR2 YYDKDF (reference sequence). These same records also appear under a second study, on human thymus T cells. That paper notes: Corrective surgery for congenital heart defects was being performed on the healthy Finnish infants who served as donors. Corrective heart surgery yielded resections, and these provided the thymus tissue. In thymic and blood repertoires alike, V and J usage looked biased. Unrelated people showed highly overlapping thymic repertoires, related research reported.

This chain uses TRBV15 with TRBJ2-7; 9 bases agree with TRBD2. Source material: thymocytes. This clonotype was obtained from a boy under three years old with a congenital heart defect. CDR3 in amino acids: CATSRDRSGGPGNEQYF. The DNA of the CDR3 is TGTGCCACCAGCAGAGATAGGAGCGGGGGGCCGGGGAACGAGCAGTACTTC.